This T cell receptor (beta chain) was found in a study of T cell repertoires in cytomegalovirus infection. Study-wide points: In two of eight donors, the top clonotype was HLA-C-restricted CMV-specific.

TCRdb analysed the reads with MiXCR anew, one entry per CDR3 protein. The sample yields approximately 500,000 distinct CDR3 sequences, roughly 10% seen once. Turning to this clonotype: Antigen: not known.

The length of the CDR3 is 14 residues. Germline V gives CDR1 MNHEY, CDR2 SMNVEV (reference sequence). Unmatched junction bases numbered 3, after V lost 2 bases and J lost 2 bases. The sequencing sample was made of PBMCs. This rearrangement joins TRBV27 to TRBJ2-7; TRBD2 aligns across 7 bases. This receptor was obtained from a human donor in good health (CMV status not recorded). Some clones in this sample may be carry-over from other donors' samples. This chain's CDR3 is CASSLAGVAYEQYF. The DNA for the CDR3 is TGTGCCAGCAGTTTAGCGGGGGTCGCCTACGAGCAGTACTTC.